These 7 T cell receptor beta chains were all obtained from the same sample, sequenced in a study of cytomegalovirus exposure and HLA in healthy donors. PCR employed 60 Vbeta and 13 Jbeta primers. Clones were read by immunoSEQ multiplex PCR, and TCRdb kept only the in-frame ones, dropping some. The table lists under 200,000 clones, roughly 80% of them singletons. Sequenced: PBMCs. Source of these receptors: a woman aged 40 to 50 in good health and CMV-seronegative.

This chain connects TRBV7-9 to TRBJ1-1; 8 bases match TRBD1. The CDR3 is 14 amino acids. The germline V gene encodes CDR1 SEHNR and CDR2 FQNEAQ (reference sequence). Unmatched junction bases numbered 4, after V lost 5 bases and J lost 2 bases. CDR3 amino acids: CASSQDRANTEAFF. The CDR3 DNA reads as TGTGCCAGCAGCCAGGACAGGGCTAACACTGAAGCTTTCTTT.

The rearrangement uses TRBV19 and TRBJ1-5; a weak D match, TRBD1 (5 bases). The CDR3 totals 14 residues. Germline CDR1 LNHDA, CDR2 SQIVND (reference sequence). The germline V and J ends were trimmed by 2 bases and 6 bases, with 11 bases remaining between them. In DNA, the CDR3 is TGTGCCAGTAGTATATTGGGGCTTCTTCAGCCCCAGCATTTT. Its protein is CASSILGLLQPQHF.

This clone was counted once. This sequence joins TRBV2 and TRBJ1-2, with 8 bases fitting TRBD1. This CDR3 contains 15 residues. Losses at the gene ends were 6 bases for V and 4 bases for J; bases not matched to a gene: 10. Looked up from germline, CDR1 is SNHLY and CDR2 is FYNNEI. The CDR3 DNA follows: TGTGCCAGCAGACCGACAGGGGCGGGAACCTATGGCTACACCTTC. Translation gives CASRPTGAGTYGYTF.

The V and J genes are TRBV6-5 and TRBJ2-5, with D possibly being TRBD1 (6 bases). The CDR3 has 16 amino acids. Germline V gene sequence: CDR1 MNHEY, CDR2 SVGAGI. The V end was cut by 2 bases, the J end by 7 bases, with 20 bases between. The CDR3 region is CASSYGLGANFGTQYF. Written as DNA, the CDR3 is TGTGCCAGCAGTTACGGGTTGGGGGCTAATTTTGGGACCCAGTACTTC.

The CDR3 DNA sequence: TGTGCCAGCACCCTCCGGCGACATGGCACTGAAGCTTTCTTT. Amino acid sequence: CASTLRRHGTEAFF. The J gene is TRBJ1-1, the V gene TRBV6-5; the D is unclear. The CDR3 spans 14 residues. Trimming took off 7 bases at V and 4 bases at J, with 16 bases between the two ends. From germline, CDR1 is MNHEY and CDR2 SVGAGI.

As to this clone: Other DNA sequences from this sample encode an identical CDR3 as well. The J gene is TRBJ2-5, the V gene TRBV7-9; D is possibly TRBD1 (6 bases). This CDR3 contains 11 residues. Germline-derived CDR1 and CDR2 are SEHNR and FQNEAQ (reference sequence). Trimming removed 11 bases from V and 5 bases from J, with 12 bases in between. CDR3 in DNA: TGTGCCTCGAACAGGGTGGAGACCCAGTACTTC. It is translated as CASNRVETQYF.

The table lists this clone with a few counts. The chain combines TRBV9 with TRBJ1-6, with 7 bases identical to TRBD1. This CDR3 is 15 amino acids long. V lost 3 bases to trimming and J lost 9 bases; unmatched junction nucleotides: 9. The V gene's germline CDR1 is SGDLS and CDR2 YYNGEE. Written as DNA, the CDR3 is TGTGCCAGCAGCGGCGGGACAGCCGGTAGTTCACCCCTCCACTTT. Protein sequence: CASSGGTAGSSPLHF.